These T cell receptor beta chains were read from a single sample in a study of CD4 T cells in relation to SARS-CoV-2 and coronaviruses. Produced via immunoSEQ multiplex PCR; TCRdb's table is partial and in-frame only. The sample lists 43,000 or so clones, 82% occurring once. No antigen has been assigned to these receptors. The sample consisted of naive CD4+ T cells from PBMCs, cultured in vitro. The receptors stem from an adult with COVID-19. Each CDR3 is given with its conserved first and last residue. A D gene is named only where the DNA matches it firmly. Only some rows state a clone size, as once, few, many or a class for expanded clones.

>.|TRBV28|TRBJ2-7|TRBD2|15
TGTGCCAGCAGTTTAGGACTAGCGGGGGCCTACGAGCAGTACTTC
CASSLGLAGAYEQYF
>.|TRBV12-3/TRBV12-4|TRBJ2-3|TRBD2|13
TGTGCCATCCAAACCGGGGGGTCAGATACGCAGTATTTT
CAIQTGGSDTQYF
>.|TRBV28|TRBJ2-4|TRBD1|13
TGTGCCAGCAGTTCGGGACAGTTACACATTCAGTACTTC
CASSSGQLHIQYF
>.|TRBV7-2|TRBJ2-1|TRBD2|16
TGTGCCAGCAGCTTAGTTAGTAGCGGGAGTCTCGATGAGCAGTTCTTC
CASSLVSSGSLDEQFF
>.|TRBV24-1|TRBJ2-2|.|14
TGTGCCACCAGTGATTACGGCAGTGACAGGGAGCTGTTTTTT
CATSDYGSDRELFF
>.|TRBV7-9|TRBJ2-5|.|16
TGTGCCAGCAGGGCCGGGGGCGGTCGTCCCCAAGAGACCCAGTACTTC
CASRAGGGRPQETQYF
>few|TRBV5-6|TRBJ2-7|.|13
TGTGCCAGCAGCCCGTCAGCCGCGGACGAGCAGTACTTC
CASSPSAADEQYF
>.|TRBV5-1|TRBJ2-3|.|14
TGCGCCAGCAGGAGTTTAAGGGGCACAGATACGCAGTATTTT
CASRSLRGTDTQYF
>.|TRBV5-4|TRBJ1-2|TRBD1|13
TGTGCCAGCAGCCCGGGACAGGGGTTTGGCTACACCTTC
CASSPGQGFGYTF
>once|TRBV5-1|TRBJ2-5|TRBD2|13
TGCGCCAGCAGTTGGGGCGGGGGAGAGACCCAGTACTTC
CASSWGGGETQYF
>.|TRBV29-1|TRBJ2-1|.|11
TGCAGCGTTGTTCCGGAGGATAGGCAGTTCTTC
CSVVPEDRQFF
>few|TRBV28|TRBJ2-3|TRBD2|21
TGTGCCAGCAGTTTCCCTCTTGCGGGAGGGCCGATTGGGTCTAGCACAGATACGCAGTATTTT
CASSFPLAGGPIGSSTDTQYF
>.|TRBV5-1|TRBJ2-1|TRBD2|15
TGCGCCAGCAGCTTCGGGAGGGCCTTGATGAATGAGCAGTTCTTC
CASSFGRALMNEQFF
>.|TRBV5-1|TRBJ1-4|.|16
TGCGCCAGCAGCTTGACAGGGACAAGCCTGAATGAAAAACTGTTTTTT
CASSLTGTSLNEKLFF
>once|TRBV5-5|TRBJ1-2|.|14
TGTGCCAGCAGCTTGTTCTCTTCGAACTATGGCTACACCTTC
CASSLFSSNYGYTF
>.|TRBV10-3|TRBJ2-1|TRBD2|12
TGTGCCACGGGGACTAGTGGGGATGAGCAGTTCTTC
CATGTSGDEQFF
>.|TRBV29-1|TRBJ1-2|.|12
TGCAGCGCCGGGGGTGGGAACTATGGCTACACCTTC
CSAGGGNYGYTF
>.|TRBV14|TRBJ2-6|.|13
TGTGCCAGCAGCCTACCAGGGGCCAACGTCCTGACTTTC
CASSLPGANVLTF
>.|TRBV6-4|TRBJ2-1|TRBD2|17
TGTGCCAGCAGTGACTCCCCCCGCGGGAGCTCCTACAATGAGCAGTTCTTC
CASSDSPRGSSYNEQFF
>.|TRBV24-1|TRBJ2-3|.|14
TGTGCCACCAGTCGGGATCAAAACACAGATACGCAGTATTTT
CATSRDQNTDTQYF
>.|TRBV7-9|TRBJ2-6|.|13
TGTGCCAGCAGGCCCCCTGGGGCCAACGTCCTGACTTTC
CASRPPGANVLTF
>.|TRBV9|TRBJ2-1|.|13
TGTGCCAGCAGCCCCCCCGACCACAATGAGCAGTTCTTC
CASSPPDHNEQFF
>.|TRBV6-2/TRBV6-3|TRBJ2-7|TRBD1|15
TGTGCCAGCAGTTACGAGACAGGGAATACCTACGAGCAGTACTTC
CASSYETGNTYEQYF
>.|TRBV27|TRBJ2-7|.|14
TGTGCCAGCAGGGGACTGGGGGCCGTGGACGAGCAGTACTTC
CASRGLGAVDEQYF
>.|TRBV19|TRBJ1-5|TRBD1|15
TGTGCCAGTAGGGTACAGGGGCTTTCTAATCAGCCCCAGCATTTT
CASRVQGLSNQPQHF
>.|TRBV30|TRBJ1-5|TRBD1|13
TGTGCCTGGGGGGGACAGGGGCATCAGCCCCAGCATTTT
CAWGGQGHQPQHF
>.|TRBV7-2|TRBJ2-7|.|15
TGTGCCAGCAGCATACAGGGGAGGAGCTCCTACGAGCAGTACTTC
CASSIQGRSSYEQYF
>.|TRBV18|TRBJ2-7|.|13
TGTGCCAGCTCACCCCGGGACTCCTACGAGCAGTACTTC
CASSPRDSYEQYF
>.|TRBV19|TRBJ2-7|TRBD2|18
TGTGCCAGTAGCCCTGGGCTAGCGGGAGGGAAAGGATACTACGAGCAGTACTTC
CASSPGLAGGKGYYEQYF
>.|TRBV18|TRBJ1-6|TRBD1|16
TGTGCCAGCTCACCCCCTCCGGGACAGGGAGACTCACCCCTCCACTTT
CASSPPPGQGDSPLHF
>.|TRBV9|TRBJ2-7|.|13
TGTGCCAGCAGCGTAGGACCCATGAACCAGCAGTACTTC
CASSVGPMNQQYF
>.|TRBV6-5|TRBJ1-1|TRBD1|14
TGTGCCAGCAGTTCCAGGGGGGCGGACACTGAAGCTTTCTTT
CASSSRGADTEAFF
>.|TRBV7-9|TRBJ2-1|TRBD2|15
TGTGCCAGCAGCTTAGCTAGCGGGAGTTTGAATGAGCAGTTCTTC
CASSLASGSLNEQFF
>.|TRBV5-1|TRBJ2-4|.|14
TGCGCCAGCAGCATCGACAGTACCAAAAACATTCAGTACTTC
CASSIDSTKNIQYF
>.|TRBV30|TRBJ2-3|.|12
TGTGCCTTTGACAGGGAGGCAGATACGCAGTATTTT
CAFDREADTQYF
>.|TRBV6-5|TRBJ2-1|TRBD2|15
TGTGCCAGCAGTAGGGGACTAGCGGGATCCAATGAGCAGTTCTTC
CASSRGLAGSNEQFF
>.|TRBV20-1|TRBJ2-7|.|11
TGCAGTGCTAGGAAGGTCGGGGAGCAGTACTTC
CSARKVGEQYF
>once|TRBV7-9|TRBJ1-5|TRBD1|14
TGTGCCAGCAGCGGGACAGGGGGCGGCCAGCCCCAGCATTTT
CASSGTGGGQPQHF
>once|TRBV30|TRBJ1-5|.|13
TGTGCCTGGAGTTCTCAAGCCAATCAGCCCCAGCATTTT
CAWSSQANQPQHF
>.|TRBV7-8|TRBJ2-6|TRBD1|19
TGTGCCAGCAGCTATGGGGGACAGAGAAAAATCTCTGGGGCCAACGTCCTGACTTTC
CASSYGGQRKISGANVLTF
>once|TRBV28|TRBJ2-1|.|16
TGTGCCAGCTCCCGGGGCGGGGCCAGCTCCTACAATGAGCAGTTCTTC
CASSRGGASSYNEQFF
>.|TRBV7-9|TRBJ1-1|.|15
TGTGCCAGCAGCTCCCGAGGGACGGCAGCTACTGAAGCTTTCTTT
CASSSRGTAATEAFF
>.|TRBV7-9|TRBJ2-5|.|12
TGTGCCAGCAGCCACCCCTTCGTTGCCCAGTACTTC
CASSHPFVAQYF
>.|TRBV2|TRBJ2-1|.|12
TGTGCCAGCAGTCCAGCGGGCTTCGAGCAGTTCTTC
CASSPAGFEQFF
>.|TRBV12-3/TRBV12-4|TRBJ2-1|.|11
TGTGCCAGCAGCCAGAACAATGAGCAGTTCTTC
CASSQNNEQFF
>.|TRBV18|TRBJ2-1|.|14
TGTGCCAGCTCACCCAACTACAGGGCGGAGGAGCAGTTCTTC
CASSPNYRAEEQFF
>once|TRBV7-9|TRBJ2-1|TRBD2|15
TGTGCCAGCAGCTTAACTAGCGGGAGATACAATGAGCAGTTCTTC
CASSLTSGRYNEQFF
>.|TRBV3-1/TRBV3-2|TRBJ2-5|.|11
TGTGCCAGCAGCCAAGGTGGGACCCAGTACTTC
CASSQGGTQYF
>.|TRBV7-8|TRBJ2-5|.|14
TGTGCCAGCAGATTCGGACGGACCCAAGAGACCCAGTACTTC
CASRFGRTQETQYF
>.|TRBV6-2/TRBV6-3|TRBJ2-3|.|15
TGTGCCAGCAGCAAGGGTAAGAGCTCCACAGGGACGCAGTATTTT
CASSKGKSSTGTQYF
>few|TRBV28|TRBJ2-2|.|13
TGTGCCAGCACTGTTACGAACACCGGGGAGCTGTTTTTT
CASTVTNTGELFF
>.|TRBV2|TRBJ1-1|.|12
TGTGCCAGCAGTGAGGAGGTGAGACAAGCTTTCTTT
CASSEEVRQAFF
>.|TRBV9|TRBJ2-5|TRBD1|14
TGTGCCAGCAGCCCCACGACAGGGGTTGAGACCCAGTACTTC
CASSPTTGVETQYF
>.|TRBV6-1|TRBJ1-5|.|17
TGTGCCAGCAGTGAAGTCCGACGGGGGGGCGGCAATCAGCCCCAGCATTTT
CASSEVRRGGGNQPQHF
>.|TRBV30|TRBJ2-1|TRBD2|16
TGTGCCTGGAGTGTAATGGGGCTAGCGGGAGCCACTGAGCAGTTCTTC
CAWSVMGLAGATEQFF
>.|TRBV7-3|TRBJ2-3|TRBD2|14
TGTGCCAGCAGCACGTCTTTAGCGGGAGATACGCAGTATTTT
CASSTSLAGDTQYF
>.|TRBV3-1/TRBV3-2|TRBJ2-5|TRBD2|14
TGTGCCAGCGGTAGACTAGCGGGAGGGGAGACCCAGTACTTC
CASGRLAGGETQYF
>.|TRBV12-3/TRBV12-4|TRBJ2-7|.|13
TGTGCCAGCAGGGGGGCGGGGGACTACGAGCAGTACTTC
CASRGAGDYEQYF
>.|TRBV3-1/TRBV3-2|TRBJ2-2|TRBD1|13
TGTGCCAGCAGACTACAGGGGGCCGGGGAGCTGTTTTTT
CASRLQGAGELFF